These 18 T cell receptor beta chains were all obtained from the same sample, sequenced in a study of cytomegalovirus exposure and HLA in healthy donors. It was with 60 Vbeta and 13 Jbeta primers that the PCR ran. TCRdb keeps only in-frame clones here, not all; method: immunoSEQ multiplex PCR. The sample consists of around 94,000 clones, more than 70% of them appearing once. Material: PBMCs. The receptors derive from a male donor in good health and CMV-seropositive.

The genes are TRBV28 and TRBJ1-5; D ambiguous. The V end lost 6 bases, the J end lost 2 bases, and 8 bases lay between the germline ends. CDR1 is MDHEN, CDR2 SYDVKM, per germline. The CDR3 is made up of 13 amino acids. The chain's CDR3 is CASRPRGNQPQHF. CDR3 nucleotides: TGTGCCAGCAGACCCCGAGGCAATCAGCCCCAGCATTTT.

The J gene is TRBJ2-7, the V gene TRBV27; 8 nucleotides align to TRBD1. V shed 4 bases and J 2 bases; nucleotides not matched to a gene: 4. The CDR3 contains 14 residues. Germline CDR1 reads MNHEY; CDR2 reads SMNVEV (reference sequence). CDR3 amino acids: CASSSRTGTYEQYF. In DNA, the CDR3 is TGTGCCAGCAGTTCGAGGACAGGGACCTACGAGCAGTACTTC.

The chain joins TRBV28 to TRBJ1-2; D might be TRBD1 (6 bases). The CDR3 is 14 residues long. V was shortened by 1 base and J by 4 bases, with 10 bases between the two germline ends. Germline loops: CDR1 MDHEN, CDR2 SYDVKM. Here the CDR3 reads CASSLSQGIYGYTF. The DNA for the CDR3 is TGTGCCAGCAGTTTATCCCAGGGGATCTATGGCTACACCTTC.

This chain links TRBV28 with TRBJ1-2; perhaps TRBD1 as D (5 bases). Per the germline V gene, CDR1 is MDHEN and CDR2 is SYDVKM. The germline V and J ends were trimmed by 6 bases and 8 bases, with 13 bases remaining between them. The CDR3 covers 12 residues. The CDR3 sequence: CASRRRAGGYTF. CDR3 nucleotide sequence: TGTGCCAGCAGACGCAGGGCGGGGGGCTACACCTTC.

The V gene is TRBV2, the J gene TRBJ2-7; possible D gene TRBD1, 6 bases. CDR1 is SNHLY, CDR2 FYNNEI, per germline. V was shortened by 9 bases and J by 0 bases, with 12 bases between the two germline ends. The CDR3 runs to 13 residues. The CDR3 DNA follows: TGTGCCAGAAGGGACACCAGCTCCTACGAGCAGTACTTC. It yields the protein CARRDTSSYEQYF.

This clone was counted only a few times. The rearrangement joins TRBV7-9 to TRBJ2-1, with D possibly being TRBD1 (6 bases). Germline assignment: CDR1 SEHNR and CDR2 FQNEAQ (reference sequence). The ends were cut back, 3 bases at V and 10 bases at J, with 28 bases in the middle. The CDR3 contains 18 residues. CDR3 bases: TGTGCCAGCAGCTTTCCGGGACATCTTAGCCCCCTCCGTTTAGAGCAGTTCTTC. It yields the protein CASSFPGHLSPLRLEQFF.

The CDR3 here is CASRLTEYEQYF. In nucleotides, the CDR3 is TGTGCCAGCAGGCTGACAGAATACGAGCAGTACTTC. The chain combines TRBV27 with TRBJ2-7, with D possibly matching TRBD1 (5 bases). V lost 6 bases and J lost 4, with 10 bases in between. From germline, CDR1 is MNHEY and CDR2 SMNVEV (reference sequence). CDR3 length: 12 amino acids.

This chain connects TRBV30 to TRBJ1-5; TRBD1 agrees at 9 bases. Germline CDR1 reads GTSNPN; CDR2 reads SVGIG (reference sequence). Trimming took 4 bases from V and 2 from J; bases not matched to a gene: 12. There are 17 residues in the CDR3. CDR3 residues: CAWNAGQGTHRNQPQHF. CDR3 nucleotides: TGTGCCTGGAACGCCGGACAGGGGACCCATCGCAATCAGCCCCAGCATTTT.

This sequence joins TRBV5-1 and TRBJ2-5, with 9 bases that match TRBD1. This CDR3 comprises 15 residues. The V gene end was trimmed by 0 bases and the J gene end by 5 bases; junction bases not matched to a gene: 5. The V gene's germline CDR1 is SGHRS and CDR2 YFSETQ. The CDR3 protein is CASSLAGTGWETQYF. CDR3 nucleotides: TGCGCCAGCAGCTTGGCCGGGACAGGGTGGGAGACCCAGTACTTC.

V usage is TRBV6-1 and J usage is TRBJ2-5, with 7 bases identical to TRBD1. The tail of the sequence fits TRBJ2-7 better, so the J call may be wrong. CDR1 is MNHNS, CDR2 SASEGT, per germline. The CDR3 totals 15 residues. The CDR3 protein is CASSEEGQTFYEQYF. The CDR3 DNA is TGTGCCAGCAGTGAAGAGGGACAGACTTTCTACGAGCAGTACTTC.

This rearrangement joins TRBV29-1 to TRBJ2-7, with 7 bases lining up with TRBD2. This CDR3 contains 16 residues. Germline loops: CDR1 SQVTM, CDR2 ANQGSEA. V lost 5 bases, J lost 0 bases, and 13 bases stayed unmatched. CDR3 region: CSVRTGWAGASYEQYF. In nucleotides, the CDR3 is TGCAGCGTTAGGACGGGTTGGGCGGGAGCCTCCTACGAGCAGTACTTC.

The rearrangement joins TRBV6-1 to TRBJ1-1; TRBD1 aligns across 10 bases. This CDR3 comprises 15 residues. Germline CDR1 reads MNHNS; CDR2 reads SASEGT. V dropped 7 bases and J dropped 0; count of bases not matched to a gene: 5. The chain's CDR3 is CASKRTGGLNTEAFF. The CDR3 coding sequence is TGTGCCAGCAAGCGGACAGGGGGGCTGAACACTGAAGCTTTCTTT.

The chain joins TRBV6-5 to TRBJ2-2; 7 nucleotides line up with TRBD1. Germline V lookup: CDR1 MNHEY, CDR2 SVGAGI. The V gene end was trimmed by 5 bases and the J gene end by 9 bases; junction bases not matched to a gene: 3. CDR3 length: 12 residues. The CDR3 sequence: CASSTQGRELFF. As DNA, the CDR3 is TGTGCCAGCAGTACACAGGGGAGGGAGCTGTTTTTT.

The gene calls are TRBV7-9 and TRBJ2-7; TRBD1 agrees at 10 bases. Per germline, CDR1 SEHNR and CDR2 FQNEAQ (reference sequence). There are 16 residues in the CDR3. The trim removed 2 bases at V and 5 bases at J, leaving 9 bases unmatched. CDR3: CASSLISPGTGDEQYF. CDR3 sequence (DNA): TGTGCCAGCAGCTTAATCAGTCCCGGGACAGGGGACGAGCAGTACTTC.

The rearrangement joins TRBV19 to TRBJ1-5, with D tentatively TRBD1 (5 bases). CDR1 LNHDA and CDR2 SQIVND come from the germline V gene (reference sequence). The CDR3 extends over 16 amino acids. Trimming removed 2 bases at V and 2 bases at J, with 13 bases between. The CDR3 loop is CASSIWQGLGNQPQHF. The CDR3 DNA reads TGTGCCAGTAGTATATGGCAGGGCTTAGGCAATCAGCCCCAGCATTTT.

The rearrangement links TRBV5-6 to TRBJ2-5; 7 bases are a match to TRBD2. Trimming removed 1 base from V and 5 bases from J; junction bases left unmatched: 5. The V gene's germline CDR1 is SGHDT and CDR2 YYEEEE. This CDR3 has 14 residues. Here the CDR3 reads CASSLLGGEETQYF. CDR3 bases: TGTGCCAGCAGCTTGTTGGGGGGGGAGGAGACCCAGTACTTC.

Points on this clone: Additional DNA sequences in this sample encode the identical CDR3. V and J are TRBV5-1 and TRBJ2-1; 10 bases align to TRBD2. CDR3 length equals 14 residues. V gave up 4 bases and J gave up 4 bases; unmatched junction bases: 2. The V gene's germline CDR1 is SGHRS and CDR2 YFSETQ. The CDR3: CASSPSGGYNEQFF. DNA for the CDR3: TGCGCCAGCAGCCCTAGCGGGGGTTACAATGAGCAGTTCTTC.

The chain recombines TRBV6-6 with TRBJ1-2; TRBD1 matches 9 bases. V lost 2 bases to trimming and J lost 2 bases; unmatched junction nucleotides: 3. This CDR3 contains 15 residues. CDR1 is MNHNY, CDR2 SVGAGI, per germline (reference sequence). The CDR3 nucleotides read TGTGCCAGCAGTTACGGGGACAGGGTAAACTATGGCTACACCTTC. This gives the protein CASSYGDRVNYGYTF.